What follows describes a single T cell receptor beta chain. This sample is part of a study of regulatory dendritic cells for organ transplantation. Sequencing was performed with immunoSEQ multiplex PCR; in TCRdb, only in-frame clones are kept and a portion is missing. The data show under 35,000 clones, more than 65% seen once. Germline values: CDR1 KGHSH, CDR2 LQKENI. V lost 3 bases and J 3 bases, leaving 12 bases between the germline ends. This CDR3 spans 14 amino acids. Memory T cells were CD45RO+, naive were CD45RA+, sorted by FACS. The TCR was taken from a human donor in good health. The genes are TRBV18 and TRBJ2-7, with D maybe TRBD1 (5 bases). Sequencing input: naive CD8+ T cells from blood. Subset indicated: CD45RA+ naive T cells. The CDR3 DNA sequence: TGTGCCAGCTCACCCGCAGGGTATAGCTACGAGCAGTACTTC. Translating gives CASSPAGYSYEQYF.